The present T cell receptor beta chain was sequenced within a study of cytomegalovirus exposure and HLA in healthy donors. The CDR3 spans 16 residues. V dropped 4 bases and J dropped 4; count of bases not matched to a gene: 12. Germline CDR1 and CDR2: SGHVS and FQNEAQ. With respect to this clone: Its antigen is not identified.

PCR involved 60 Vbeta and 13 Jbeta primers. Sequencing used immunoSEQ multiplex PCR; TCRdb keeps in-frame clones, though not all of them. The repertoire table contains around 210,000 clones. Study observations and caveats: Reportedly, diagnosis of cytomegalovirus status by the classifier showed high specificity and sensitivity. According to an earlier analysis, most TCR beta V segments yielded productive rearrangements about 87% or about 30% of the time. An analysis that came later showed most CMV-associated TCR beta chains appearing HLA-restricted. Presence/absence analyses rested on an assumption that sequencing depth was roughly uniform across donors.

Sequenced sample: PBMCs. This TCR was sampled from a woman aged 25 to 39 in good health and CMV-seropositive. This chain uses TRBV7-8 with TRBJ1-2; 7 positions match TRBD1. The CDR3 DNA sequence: TGTGCCAGCAGCTCGCCCCTTGGGACAGACATCTATGGCTACACCTTC. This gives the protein CASSSPLGTDIYGYTF.